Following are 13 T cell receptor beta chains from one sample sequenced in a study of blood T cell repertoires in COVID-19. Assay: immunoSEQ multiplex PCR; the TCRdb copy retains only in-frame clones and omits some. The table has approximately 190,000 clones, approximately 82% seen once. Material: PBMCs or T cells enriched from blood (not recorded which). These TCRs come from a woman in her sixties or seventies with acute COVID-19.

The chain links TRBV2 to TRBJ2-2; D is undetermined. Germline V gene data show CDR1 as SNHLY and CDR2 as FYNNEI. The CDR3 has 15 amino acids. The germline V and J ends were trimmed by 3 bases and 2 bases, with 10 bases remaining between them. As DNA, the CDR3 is TGTGCCAGCAGTGAGGAAGACATCAACACCGGGGAGCTGTTTTTT. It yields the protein CASSEEDINTGELFF.

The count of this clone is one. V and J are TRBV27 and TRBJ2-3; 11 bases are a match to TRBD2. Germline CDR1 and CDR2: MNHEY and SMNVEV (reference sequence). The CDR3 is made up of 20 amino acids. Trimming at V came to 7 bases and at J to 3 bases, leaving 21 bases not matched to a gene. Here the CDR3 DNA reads TGTGCCAGCAAAACCCTAACCCGGGGGCTAGCGGGAGGAAGGACAGATACGCAGTATTTT. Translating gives CASKTLTRGLAGGRTDTQYF.

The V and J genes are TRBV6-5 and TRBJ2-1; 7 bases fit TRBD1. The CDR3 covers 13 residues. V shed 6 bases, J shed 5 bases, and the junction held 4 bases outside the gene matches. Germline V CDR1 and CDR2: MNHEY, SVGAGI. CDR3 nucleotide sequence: TGTGCCAGCAGATTGGGACAGCACAATGAGCAGTTCTTC. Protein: CASRLGQHNEQFF.

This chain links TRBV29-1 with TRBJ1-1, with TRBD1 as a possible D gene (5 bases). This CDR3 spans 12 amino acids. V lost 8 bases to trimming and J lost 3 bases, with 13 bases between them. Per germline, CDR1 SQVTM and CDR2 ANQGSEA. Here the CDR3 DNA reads TGCAGCTTCTTCAGGGTTTACACTGAAGCTTTCTTT. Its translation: CSFFRVYTEAFF.

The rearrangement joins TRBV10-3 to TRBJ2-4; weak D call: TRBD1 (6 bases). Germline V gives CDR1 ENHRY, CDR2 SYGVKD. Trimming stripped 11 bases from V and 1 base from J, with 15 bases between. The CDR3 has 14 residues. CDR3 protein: CAASSQGAKNIQYF. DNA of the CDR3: TGTGCCGCCTCCTCCCAGGGGGCCAAAAACATTCAGTACTTC.

Written as DNA, the CDR3 is TGTGCCAGCAGCTTCCGAGGGGAGGTCGTGCGGGAGACCCAGTACTTC. Amino acids: CASSFRGEVVRETQYF. The V and J genes are TRBV9 and TRBJ2-5, with D tentatively TRBD2 (6 bases). V shed 4 bases and J shed 5 bases, with 21 bases lying between them. In germline, CDR1 is SGDLS, CDR2 YYNGEE. The CDR3 sequence is 16 residues long. Using reference TRBV9 and TRBJ2-5 for the parts outside the CDR3, the full variable domain is DSGVTQTPKHLITATGQRVTLRCSPRSGDLSVYWYQQSLDQGLQFLIQYYNGEERAKGNILERFSAQQFPDLHSELNLSSLELGDSALYFCASSFRGEVVRETQYFGPGTRLLVL.

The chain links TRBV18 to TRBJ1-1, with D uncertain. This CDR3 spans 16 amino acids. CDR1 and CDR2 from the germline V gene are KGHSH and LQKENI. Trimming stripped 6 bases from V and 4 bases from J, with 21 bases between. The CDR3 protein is CASSPGSRRSVTEAFF. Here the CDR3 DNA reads TGTGCCAGCTCCCCGGGGAGCCGAAGATCGGTCACTGAAGCTTTCTTT.

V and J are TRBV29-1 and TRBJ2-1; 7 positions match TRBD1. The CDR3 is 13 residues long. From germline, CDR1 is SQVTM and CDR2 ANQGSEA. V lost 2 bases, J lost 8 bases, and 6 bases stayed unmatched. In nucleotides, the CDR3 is TGCAGCGTTGAAAAGGGGGCGGGCCATGAGCAGTTCTTC. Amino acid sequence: CSVEKGAGHEQFF.

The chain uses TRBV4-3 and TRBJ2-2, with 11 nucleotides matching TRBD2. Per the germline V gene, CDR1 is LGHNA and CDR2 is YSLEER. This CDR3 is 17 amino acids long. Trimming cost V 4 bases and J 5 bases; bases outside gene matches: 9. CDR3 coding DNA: TGCGCCAGCAGCCTCATTAGCGGGGGGGCCGAGACCGGGGAGCTGTTTTTT. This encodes CASSLISGGAETGELFF.

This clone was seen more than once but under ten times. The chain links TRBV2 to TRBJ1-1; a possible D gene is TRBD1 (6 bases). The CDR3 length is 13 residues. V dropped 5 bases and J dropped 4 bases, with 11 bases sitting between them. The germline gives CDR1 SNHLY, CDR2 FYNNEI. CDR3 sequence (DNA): TGTGCCAGCAGTTACAGGGAGGGCACTGAAGCTTTCTTT. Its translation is CASSYREGTEAFF.

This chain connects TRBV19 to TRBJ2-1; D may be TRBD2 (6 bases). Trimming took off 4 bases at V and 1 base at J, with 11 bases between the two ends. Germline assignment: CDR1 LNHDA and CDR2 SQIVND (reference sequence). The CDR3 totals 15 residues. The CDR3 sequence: CASSNSGRSYNEQFF. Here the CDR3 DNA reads TGTGCCAGTAGTAATAGCGGAAGATCCTACAATGAGCAGTTCTTC.

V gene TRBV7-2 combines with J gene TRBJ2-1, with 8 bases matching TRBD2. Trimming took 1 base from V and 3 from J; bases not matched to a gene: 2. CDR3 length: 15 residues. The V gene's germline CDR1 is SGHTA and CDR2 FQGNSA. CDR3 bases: TGTGCCAGCAGCTTAGATGGGACTAGCTACAATGAGCAGTTCTTC. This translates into CASSLDGTSYNEQFF.

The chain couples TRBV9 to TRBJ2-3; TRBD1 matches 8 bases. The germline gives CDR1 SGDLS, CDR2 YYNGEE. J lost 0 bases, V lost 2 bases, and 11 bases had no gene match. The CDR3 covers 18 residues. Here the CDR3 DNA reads TGTGCCAGCAGCGTCCTCCCCTTTGGGGACAGGAGCACAGATACGCAGTATTTT. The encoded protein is CASSVLPFGDRSTDTQYF.